This T cell receptor (beta chain) was sequenced in a study of T cell responses to AZD1222 COVID-19 vaccine. Whole-study context: Pooled in the analysis were second doses at about 4 or about 12 weeks.

The assay was immunoSEQ multiplex PCR, and TCRdb's table has in-frame clones only and misses some. The data contain approximately 89,000 clones, about 88% of them singletons. General observations from the study: Clonal diversity may have been underestimated, and the donors were mostly white British, with more females than males. A reported finding is that nearly half of spike-specific TCRs target unmutated variant regions. In all cases, repertoires were sampled only after the peak T cell response.

For this clone: Its antigen is unknown.

This CDR3 is built from 16 residues. Trimming stripped 2 bases from V and 0 bases from J, with 14 bases between. CDR1 and CDR2 from the germline V gene are GTSNPN and SVGIG (reference sequence). The rearrangement uses TRBV30 and TRBJ1-3; no firm D call. Sequencing was performed on peripheral blood, taken on day 0 of AZD1222 vaccination. This clonotype was sampled from an adult in good health. The CDR3 here is CAWSTAGVRSGNTIYF. CDR3 DNA: TGTGCCTGGAGTACGGCAGGCGTCCGCTCTGGAAACACCATATATTTT.